This is a list of T cell receptor beta chains from one sample in a study of blood T cells in healthy people across ages. MiXCR, applied by TCRdb to the 5' RACE reads, yields one record per CDR3 protein. The table records about 1.6 million distinct CDR3 sequences, roughly 30% of them present only once. The sequenced sample consisted of blood. The receptors were sampled from a woman aged 25-40 years in good health. The CDR3 runs from the conserved cysteine through the conserved F or W. Clone size is stated in some rows and not others, as once, few, many or a class when expanded.

v_call clone_size cdr3_aa
TRBV7-9 - CASSSPWALNTEAFF
TRBV4-1 few CASSQGSGTSYNEQFF
TRBV5-6 few CASSLVFREETQYF
TRBV6-5 few CASSYSRRAKYSNQPQHF
TRBV28 few CASSLVGRIQETQYF
TRBV10-3 - CAISGRTSGSYNEQFF
TRBV6-1 - CASSEPGASTDTQYF
TRBV4-2 - CASSPFQGGDQPQHF
TRBV5-1 few CASSFLGQGRDEQFF
TRBV6-2/TRBV6-3 - CASSMRTGVSNQPQHF
TRBV27 - CASSLAGGDAQYF
TRBV29-1 - CSAWTKDGKLFF
TRBV5-6 - CASSLGQAHEKLFF
TRBV9 - CASSVAEGVYDNEQFF